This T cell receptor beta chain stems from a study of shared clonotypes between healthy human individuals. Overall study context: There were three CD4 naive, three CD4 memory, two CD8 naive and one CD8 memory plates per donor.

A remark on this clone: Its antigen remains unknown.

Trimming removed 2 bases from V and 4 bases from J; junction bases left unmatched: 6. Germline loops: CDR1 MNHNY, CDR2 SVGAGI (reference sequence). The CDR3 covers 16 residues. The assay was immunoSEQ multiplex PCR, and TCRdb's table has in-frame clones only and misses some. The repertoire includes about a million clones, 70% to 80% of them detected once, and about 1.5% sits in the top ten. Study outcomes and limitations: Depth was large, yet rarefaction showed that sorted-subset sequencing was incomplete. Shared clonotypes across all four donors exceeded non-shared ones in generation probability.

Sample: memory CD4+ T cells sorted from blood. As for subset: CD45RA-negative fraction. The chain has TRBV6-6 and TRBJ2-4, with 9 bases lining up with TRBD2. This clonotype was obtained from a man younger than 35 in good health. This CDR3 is CASSYSGGGEKNIQYF. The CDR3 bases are TGTGCCAGCAGTTACAGTGGCGGGGGGGAAAAAAACATTCAGTACTTC.